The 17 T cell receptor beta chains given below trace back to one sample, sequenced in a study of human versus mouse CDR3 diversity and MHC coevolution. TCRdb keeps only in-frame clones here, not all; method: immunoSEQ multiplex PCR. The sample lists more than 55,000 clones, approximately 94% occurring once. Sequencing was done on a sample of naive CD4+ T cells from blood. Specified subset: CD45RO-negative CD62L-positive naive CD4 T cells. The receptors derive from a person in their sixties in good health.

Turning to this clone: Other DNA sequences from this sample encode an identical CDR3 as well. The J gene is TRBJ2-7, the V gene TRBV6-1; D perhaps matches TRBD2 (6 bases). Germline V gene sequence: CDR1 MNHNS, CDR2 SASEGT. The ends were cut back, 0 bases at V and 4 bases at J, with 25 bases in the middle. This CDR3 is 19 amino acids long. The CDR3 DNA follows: TGTGCCAGCAGTGAAGCGCGGCAGGGTAAGGGACTGGCGGCATACGAGCAGTACTTC. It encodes CASSEARQGKGLAAYEQYF.

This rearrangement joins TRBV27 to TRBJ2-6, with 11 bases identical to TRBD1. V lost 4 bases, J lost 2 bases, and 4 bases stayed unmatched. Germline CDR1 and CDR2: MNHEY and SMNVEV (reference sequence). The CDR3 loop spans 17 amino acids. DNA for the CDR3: TGTGCCAGCAGTTACCGGACAGGGGGCGCTGGGGCCAACGTCCTGACTTTC. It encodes CASSYRTGGAGANVLTF. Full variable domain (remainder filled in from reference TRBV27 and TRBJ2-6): EAQVTQNPRYLITVTGKKLTVTCSQNMNHEYMSWYRQDPGLGLRQIYYSMNVEVTDKGDVPEGYKVSRKEKRNFPLILESPSPNQTSLYFCASSYRTGGAGANVLTFGAGSRLTVL.

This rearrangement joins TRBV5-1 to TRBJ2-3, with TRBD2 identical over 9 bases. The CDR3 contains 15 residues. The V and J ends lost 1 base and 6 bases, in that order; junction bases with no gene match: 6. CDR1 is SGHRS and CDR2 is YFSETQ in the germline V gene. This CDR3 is CASSLSLAGRDTQYF. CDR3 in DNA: TGCGCCAGCAGCTTGTCTCTAGCGGGGCGGGATACGCAGTATTTT.

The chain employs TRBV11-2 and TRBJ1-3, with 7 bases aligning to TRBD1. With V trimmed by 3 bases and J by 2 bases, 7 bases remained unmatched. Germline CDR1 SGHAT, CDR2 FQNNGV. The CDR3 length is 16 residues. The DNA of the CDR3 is TGTGCCAGCAGCTTCTCGCCGGGACAGACTGGAAACACCATATATTTT. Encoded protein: CASSFSPGQTGNTIYF.

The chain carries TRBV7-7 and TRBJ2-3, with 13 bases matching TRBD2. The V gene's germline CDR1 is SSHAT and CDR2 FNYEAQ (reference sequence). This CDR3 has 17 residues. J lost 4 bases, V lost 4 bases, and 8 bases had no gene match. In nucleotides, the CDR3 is TGTGCCAGCAGCTCCCTAAGGACTAGCGGGAGCCCAGATACGCAGTATTTT. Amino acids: CASSSLRTSGSPDTQYF.

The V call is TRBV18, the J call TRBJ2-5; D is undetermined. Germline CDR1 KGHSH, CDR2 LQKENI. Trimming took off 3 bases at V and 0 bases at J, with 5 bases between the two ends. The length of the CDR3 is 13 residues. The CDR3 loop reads CASSPQYQETQYF. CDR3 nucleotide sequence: TGTGCCAGCTCACCGCAGTACCAAGAGACCCAGTACTTC.

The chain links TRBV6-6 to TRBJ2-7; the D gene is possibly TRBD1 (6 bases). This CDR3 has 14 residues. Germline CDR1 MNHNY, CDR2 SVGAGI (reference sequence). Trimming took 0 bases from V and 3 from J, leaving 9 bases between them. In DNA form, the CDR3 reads TGTGCCAGCAGTTACTCGAGCAGGGGCTACGAGCAGTACTTC. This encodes CASSYSSRGYEQYF.

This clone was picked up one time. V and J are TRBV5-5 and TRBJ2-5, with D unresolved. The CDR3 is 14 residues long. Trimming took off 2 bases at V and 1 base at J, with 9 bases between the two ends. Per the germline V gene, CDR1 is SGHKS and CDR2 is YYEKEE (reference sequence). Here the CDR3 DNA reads TGTGCCAGCAGCTTAGTCACAGTCCAAGAGACCCAGTACTTC. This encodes CASSLVTVQETQYF.

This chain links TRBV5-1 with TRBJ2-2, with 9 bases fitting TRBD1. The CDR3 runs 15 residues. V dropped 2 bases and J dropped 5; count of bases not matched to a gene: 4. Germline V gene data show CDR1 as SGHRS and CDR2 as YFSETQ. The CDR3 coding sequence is TGCGCCAGCAGCTTACAGGGGGCGCCTACCGGGGAGCTGTTTTTT. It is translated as CASSLQGAPTGELFF.

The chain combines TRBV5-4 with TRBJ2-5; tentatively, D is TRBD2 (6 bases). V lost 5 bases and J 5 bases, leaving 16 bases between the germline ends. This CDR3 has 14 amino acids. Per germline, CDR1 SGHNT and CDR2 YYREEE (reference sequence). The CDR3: CASSSARDGETQYF. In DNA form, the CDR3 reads TGTGCCAGCAGTTCGGCGCGGGACGGGGAGACCCAGTACTTC.

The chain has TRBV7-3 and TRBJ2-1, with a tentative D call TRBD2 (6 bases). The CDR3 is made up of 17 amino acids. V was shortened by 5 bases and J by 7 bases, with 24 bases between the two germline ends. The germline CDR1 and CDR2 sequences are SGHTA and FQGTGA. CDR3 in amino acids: CASSVRGHDNPLNEQFF. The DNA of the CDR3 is TGTGCCAGCAGCGTGCGGGGCCACGATAACCCCTTGAATGAGCAGTTCTTC. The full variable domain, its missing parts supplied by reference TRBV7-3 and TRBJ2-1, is GAGVSQTPSNKVTEKGKYVELRCDPISGHTALYWYRQSLGQGPEFLIYFQGTGAADDSGLPNDRFFAVRPEGSVSTLKIQRTERGDSAVYLCASSVRGHDNPLNEQFFGPGTRLTVL.

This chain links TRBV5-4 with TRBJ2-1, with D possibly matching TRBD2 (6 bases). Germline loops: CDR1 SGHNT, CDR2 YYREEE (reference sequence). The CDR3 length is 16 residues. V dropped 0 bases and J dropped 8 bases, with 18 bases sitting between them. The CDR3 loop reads CASSLGRAGNWDEQFF. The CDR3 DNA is TGTGCCAGCAGCTTGGGGAGGGCAGGGAATTGGGATGAGCAGTTCTTC.

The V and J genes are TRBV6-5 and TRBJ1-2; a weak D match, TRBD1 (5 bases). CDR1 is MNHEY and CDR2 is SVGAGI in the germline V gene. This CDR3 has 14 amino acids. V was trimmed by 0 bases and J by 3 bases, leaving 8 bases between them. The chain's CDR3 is CASSYSWGDYGYTF. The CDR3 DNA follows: TGTGCCAGCAGTTACTCGTGGGGCGACTATGGCTACACCTTC.

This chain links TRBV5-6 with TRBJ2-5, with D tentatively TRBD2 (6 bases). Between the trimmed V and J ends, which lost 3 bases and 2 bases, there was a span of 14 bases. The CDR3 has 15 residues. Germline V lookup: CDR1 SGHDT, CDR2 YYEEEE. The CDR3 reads CASSSLRELQETQYF. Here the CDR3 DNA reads TGTGCCAGCAGCTCACTCCGGGAGTTACAAGAGACCCAGTACTTC.

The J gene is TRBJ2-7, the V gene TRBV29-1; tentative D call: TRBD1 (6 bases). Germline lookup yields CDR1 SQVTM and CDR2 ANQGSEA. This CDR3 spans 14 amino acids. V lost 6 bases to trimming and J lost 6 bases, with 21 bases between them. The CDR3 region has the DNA TGCAGCGTCGACTTTGAAGGTAGCAGGGGCGAGCAGTACTTC. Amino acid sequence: CSVDFEGSRGEQYF.

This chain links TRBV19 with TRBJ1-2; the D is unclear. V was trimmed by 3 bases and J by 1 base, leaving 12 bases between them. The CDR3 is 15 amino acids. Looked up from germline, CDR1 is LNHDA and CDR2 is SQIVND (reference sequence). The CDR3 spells CASSIVKGDNYGYTF. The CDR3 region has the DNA TGTGCCAGTAGTATTGTAAAAGGAGATAACTATGGCTACACCTTC.

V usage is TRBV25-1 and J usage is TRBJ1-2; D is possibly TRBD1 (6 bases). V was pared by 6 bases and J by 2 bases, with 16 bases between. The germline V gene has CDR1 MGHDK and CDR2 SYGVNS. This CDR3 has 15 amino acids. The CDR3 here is CASSADRDRNYGYTF. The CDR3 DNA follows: TGTGCCAGCAGCGCAGACAGAGACAGGAACTATGGCTACACCTTC.